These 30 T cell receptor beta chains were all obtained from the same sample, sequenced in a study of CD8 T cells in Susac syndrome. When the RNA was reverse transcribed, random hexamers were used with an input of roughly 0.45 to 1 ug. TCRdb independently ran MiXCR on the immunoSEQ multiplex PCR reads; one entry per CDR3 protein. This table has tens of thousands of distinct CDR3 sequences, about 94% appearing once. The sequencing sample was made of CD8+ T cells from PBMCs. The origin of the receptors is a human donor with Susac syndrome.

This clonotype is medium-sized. CDR3 sequence (DNA): TGTGCCAGCGGGCCGGGACAGTACGAGCAGTACTTC. Translated, it gives CASGPGQYEQYF. The V gene is TRBV27, the J gene TRBJ2-7; TRBD1 matches at 7 bases. This CDR3 has 12 residues. V trimming: 8 bases; J trimming: 4 bases; junction bases outside the gene matches: 5. Germline CDR1 is MNHEY and CDR2 is SMNVEV (reference sequence).

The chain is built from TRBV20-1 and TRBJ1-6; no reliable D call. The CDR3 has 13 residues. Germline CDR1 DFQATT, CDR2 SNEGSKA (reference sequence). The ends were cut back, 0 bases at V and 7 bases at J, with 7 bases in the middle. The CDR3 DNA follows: TGCAGTGCTAGAGATTTGGGGAATTCACCCCTCCACTTT. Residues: CSARDLGNSPLHF.

The CDR3 spells CAISGLAGTYEQYF. The DNA of the CDR3 is TGTGCCATCAGCGGACTAGCGGGGACCTACGAGCAGTACTTC. The rearrangement uses TRBV10-3 and TRBJ2-7; 12 nucleotides align to TRBD2. The ends lost 6 bases at V and 2 bases at J; junction bases unmatched: 2. This CDR3 has 14 amino acids. CDR1 is ENHRY and CDR2 is SYGVKD in the germline V gene.

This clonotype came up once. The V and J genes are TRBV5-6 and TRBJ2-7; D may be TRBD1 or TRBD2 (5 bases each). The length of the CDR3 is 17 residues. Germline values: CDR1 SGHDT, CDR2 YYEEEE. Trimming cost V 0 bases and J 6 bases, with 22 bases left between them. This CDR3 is CASSLANRDLKKGEQYF. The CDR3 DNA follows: TGTGCCAGCAGCTTGGCCAACCGGGACCTGAAAAAGGGCGAGCAGTACTTC.

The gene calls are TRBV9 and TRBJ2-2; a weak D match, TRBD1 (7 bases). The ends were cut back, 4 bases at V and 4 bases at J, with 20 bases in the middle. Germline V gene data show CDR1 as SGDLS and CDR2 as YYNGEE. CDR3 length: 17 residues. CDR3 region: CASSLDGGGGITGELFF. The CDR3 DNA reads TGTGCCAGCAGCCTCGATGGAGGAGGGGGCATCACCGGGGAGCTGTTTTTT.

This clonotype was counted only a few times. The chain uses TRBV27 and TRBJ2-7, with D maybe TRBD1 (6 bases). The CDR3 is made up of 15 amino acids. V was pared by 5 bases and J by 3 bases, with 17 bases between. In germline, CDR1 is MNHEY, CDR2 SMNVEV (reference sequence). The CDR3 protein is CASSPLGTSFYEQYF. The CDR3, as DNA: TGTGCCAGCAGTCCACTAGGGACAAGCTTCTACGAGCAGTACTTC.

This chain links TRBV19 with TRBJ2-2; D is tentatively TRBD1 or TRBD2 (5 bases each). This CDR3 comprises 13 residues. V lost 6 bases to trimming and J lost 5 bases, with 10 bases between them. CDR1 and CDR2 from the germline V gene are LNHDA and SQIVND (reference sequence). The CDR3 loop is CASRTTGTGELFF. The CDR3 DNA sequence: TGTGCCAGTAGGACTACAGGAACCGGGGAGCTGTTTTTT.

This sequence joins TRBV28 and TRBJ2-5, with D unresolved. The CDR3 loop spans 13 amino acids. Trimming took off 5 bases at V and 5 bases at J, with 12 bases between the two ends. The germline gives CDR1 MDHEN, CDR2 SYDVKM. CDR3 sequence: CASSPLGSETQYF. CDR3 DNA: TGTGCCAGCAGTCCCCTTGGCAGTGAGACCCAGTACTTC.

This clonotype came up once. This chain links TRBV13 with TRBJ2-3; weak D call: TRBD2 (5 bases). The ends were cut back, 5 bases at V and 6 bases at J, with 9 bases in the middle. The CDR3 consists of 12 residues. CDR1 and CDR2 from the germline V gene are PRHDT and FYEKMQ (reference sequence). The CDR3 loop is CASSRGEDTQYF. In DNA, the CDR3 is TGTGCCAGCAGCCGTGGGGAGGATACGCAGTATTTT.

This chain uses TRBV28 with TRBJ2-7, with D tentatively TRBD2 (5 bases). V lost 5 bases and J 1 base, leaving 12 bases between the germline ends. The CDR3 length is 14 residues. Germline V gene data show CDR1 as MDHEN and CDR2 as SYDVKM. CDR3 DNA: TGTGCCAGCAGTCCTCGGGATCAATCCTACGAGCAGTACTTC. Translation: CASSPRDQSYEQYF.

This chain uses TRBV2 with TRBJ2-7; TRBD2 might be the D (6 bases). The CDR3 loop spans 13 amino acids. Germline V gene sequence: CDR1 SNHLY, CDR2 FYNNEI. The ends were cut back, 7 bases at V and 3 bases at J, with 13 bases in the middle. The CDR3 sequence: CASTLRGNYEQYF. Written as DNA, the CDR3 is TGTGCCAGCACTCTGCGGGGAAACTACGAGCAGTACTTC.

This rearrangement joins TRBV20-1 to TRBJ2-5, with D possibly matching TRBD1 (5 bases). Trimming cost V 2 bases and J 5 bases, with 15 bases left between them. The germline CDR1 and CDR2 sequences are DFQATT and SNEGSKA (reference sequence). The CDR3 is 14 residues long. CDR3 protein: CSARPQVPKETQYF. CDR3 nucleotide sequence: TGCAGTGCTAGACCACAGGTACCCAAGGAGACCCAGTACTTC.

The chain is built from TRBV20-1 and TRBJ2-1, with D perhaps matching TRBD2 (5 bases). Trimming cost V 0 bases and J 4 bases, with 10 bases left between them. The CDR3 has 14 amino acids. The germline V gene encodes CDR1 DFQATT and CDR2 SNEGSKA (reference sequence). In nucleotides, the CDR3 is TGCAGTGCTAGAGATGGGAGTGGATACAATGAGCAGTTCTTC. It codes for CSARDGSGYNEQFF.

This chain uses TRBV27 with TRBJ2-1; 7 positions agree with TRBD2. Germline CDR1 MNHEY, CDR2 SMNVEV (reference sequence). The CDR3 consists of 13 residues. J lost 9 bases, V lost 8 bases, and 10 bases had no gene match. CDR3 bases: TGTGCCAGCCGGGCGGGAGAAGAACCTGAGCAGTTCTTC. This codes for CASRAGEEPEQFF.

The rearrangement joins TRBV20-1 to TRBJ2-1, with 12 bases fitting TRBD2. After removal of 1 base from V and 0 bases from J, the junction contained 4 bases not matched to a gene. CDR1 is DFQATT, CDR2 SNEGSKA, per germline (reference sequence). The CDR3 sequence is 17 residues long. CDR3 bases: TGCAGTGCTAGAGGACTAGCGGGGGTCCTCTCCTACAATGAGCAGTTCTTC. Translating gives CSARGLAGVLSYNEQFF.

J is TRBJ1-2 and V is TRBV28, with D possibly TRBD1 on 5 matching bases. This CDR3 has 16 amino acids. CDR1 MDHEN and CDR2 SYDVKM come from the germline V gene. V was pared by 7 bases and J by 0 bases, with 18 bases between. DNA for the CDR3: TGTGCCAGCAAACCCCCGGGGCACCTAGCTAACTATGGCTACACCTTC. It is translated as CASKPPGHLANYGYTF.

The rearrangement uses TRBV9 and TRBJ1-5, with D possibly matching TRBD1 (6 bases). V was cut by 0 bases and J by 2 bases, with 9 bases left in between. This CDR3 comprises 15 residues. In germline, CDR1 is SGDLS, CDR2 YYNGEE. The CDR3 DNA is TGTGCCAGCAGCGTAGCGCGACAGGGCAATCAGCCCCAGCATTTT. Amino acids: CASSVARQGNQPQHF.

CDR3 loop: CASSQEVQHTGELFF. The CDR3 DNA reads as TGTGCCAGCAGCCAAGAGGTACAGCACACCGGGGAGCTGTTTTTT. V gene TRBV4-2 combines with J gene TRBJ2-2; no clear D. Germline loops: CDR1 LGHNA, CDR2 YNFKEQ. V was trimmed by 0 bases and J by 3 bases, leaving 8 bases between them. This CDR3 has 15 amino acids.

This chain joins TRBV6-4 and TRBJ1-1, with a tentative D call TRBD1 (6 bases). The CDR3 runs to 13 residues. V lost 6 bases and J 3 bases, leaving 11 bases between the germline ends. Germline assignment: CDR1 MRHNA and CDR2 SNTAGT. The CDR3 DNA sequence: TGTGCCAGCAGCAGGGGAGAAGACACTGAAGCTTTCTTT. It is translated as CASSRGEDTEAFF.

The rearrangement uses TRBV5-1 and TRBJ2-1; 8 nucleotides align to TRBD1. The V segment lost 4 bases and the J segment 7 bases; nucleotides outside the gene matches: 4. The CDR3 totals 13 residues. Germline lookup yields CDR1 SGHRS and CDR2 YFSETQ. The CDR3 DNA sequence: TGCGCCAGCAGCCTGACAGGGGATAATGAGCAGTTCTTC. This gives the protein CASSLTGDNEQFF.

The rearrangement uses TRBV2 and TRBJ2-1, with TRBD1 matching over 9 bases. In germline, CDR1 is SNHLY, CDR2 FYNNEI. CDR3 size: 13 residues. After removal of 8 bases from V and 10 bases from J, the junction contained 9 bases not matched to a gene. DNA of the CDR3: TGTGCCAGCGATGGACAGGGGCAGCGGGAGCAGTTCTTC. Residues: CASDGQGQREQFF.

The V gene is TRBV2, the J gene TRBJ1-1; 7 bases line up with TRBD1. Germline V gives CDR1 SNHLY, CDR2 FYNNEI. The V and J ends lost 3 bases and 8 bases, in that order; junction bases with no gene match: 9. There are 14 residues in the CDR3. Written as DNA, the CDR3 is TGTGCCAGCAGTGATTGGGAGGGGGCCGGGGAAGCTTTCTTT. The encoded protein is CASSDWEGAGEAFF.

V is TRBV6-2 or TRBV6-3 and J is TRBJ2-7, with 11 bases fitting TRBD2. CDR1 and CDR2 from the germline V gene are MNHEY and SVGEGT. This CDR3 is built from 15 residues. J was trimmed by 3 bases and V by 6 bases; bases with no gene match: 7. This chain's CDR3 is CASSLEGLAGYEQYF. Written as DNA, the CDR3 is TGTGCCAGCAGCCTTGAAGGACTAGCGGGCTACGAGCAGTACTTC.

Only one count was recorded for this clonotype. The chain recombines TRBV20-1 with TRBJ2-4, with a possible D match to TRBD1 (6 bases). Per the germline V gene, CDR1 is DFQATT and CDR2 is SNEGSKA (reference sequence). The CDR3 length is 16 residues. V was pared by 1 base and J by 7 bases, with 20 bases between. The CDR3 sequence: CSARVPHRDIPNIQYF. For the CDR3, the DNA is TGCAGTGCTAGAGTTCCCCACAGGGATATACCCAACATTCAGTACTTC.

In DNA, the CDR3 is TGTGCCAGCAGTTTATCTGACCACAATGAGCAGTTCTTC. Amino acid sequence: CASSLSDHNEQFF. The V and J genes are TRBV27 and TRBJ2-1; D gene unclear. Trimming pared 0 bases from V and 5 bases from J, leaving 5 bases between. This CDR3 contains 13 residues. CDR1 and CDR2 from the germline V gene are MNHEY and SMNVEV (reference sequence).

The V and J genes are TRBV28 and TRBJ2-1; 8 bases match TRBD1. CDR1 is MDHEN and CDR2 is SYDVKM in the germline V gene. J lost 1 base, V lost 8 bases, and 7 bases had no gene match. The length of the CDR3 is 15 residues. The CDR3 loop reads CASYFDRGSYNEQFF. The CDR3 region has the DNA TGTGCCAGCTACTTCGACAGGGGATCCTACAATGAGCAGTTCTTC.

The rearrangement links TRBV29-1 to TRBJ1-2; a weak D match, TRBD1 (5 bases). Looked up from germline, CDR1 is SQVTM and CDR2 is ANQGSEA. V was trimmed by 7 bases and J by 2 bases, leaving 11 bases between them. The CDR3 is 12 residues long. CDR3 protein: CSAWGPNYGYTF. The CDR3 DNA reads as TGCAGCGCCTGGGGCCCGAACTATGGCTACACCTTC. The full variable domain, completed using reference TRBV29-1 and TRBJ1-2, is SAVISQKPSRDICQRGTSLTIQCQVDSQVTMMFWYRQQPGQSLTLIATANQGSEATYESGFVIDKFPISRPNLTFSTLTVSNMSPEDSSIYLCSAWGPNYGYTFGSGTRLTVV.

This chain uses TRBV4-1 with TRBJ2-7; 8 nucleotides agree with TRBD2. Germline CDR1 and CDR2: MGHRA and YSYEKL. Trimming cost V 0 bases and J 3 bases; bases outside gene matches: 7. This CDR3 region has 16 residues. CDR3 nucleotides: TGCGCCAGCAGCCAAGATTGGGTAGCGGGGATCTACGAGCAGTACTTC. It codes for CASSQDWVAGIYEQYF.

CDR3 sequence reads: CACQSAYEQYF. The CDR3 DNA follows: TGTGCCTGCCAAAGTGCCTACGAGCAGTACTTC. J is TRBJ2-7 and V is TRBV30; D gene unclear. This CDR3 is 11 amino acids long. V was pared by 6 bases and J by 2 bases, with 8 bases between. In germline, CDR1 is GTSNPN, CDR2 SVGIG (reference sequence).

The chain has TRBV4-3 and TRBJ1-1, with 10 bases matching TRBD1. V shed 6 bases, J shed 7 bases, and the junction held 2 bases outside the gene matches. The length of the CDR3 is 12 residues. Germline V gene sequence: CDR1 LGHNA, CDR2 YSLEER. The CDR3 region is CASRDRGSEAFF. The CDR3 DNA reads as TGCGCCAGCAGGGACAGGGGGAGTGAAGCTTTCTTT.